This T cell receptor (beta chain) originates from a study of blood T cells in healthy people across ages. PCR was performed a second time for about 6 to 12 cycles using a sample-barcoded 5' primer and a J-beta primer mix. Template switching added a 12-random-nucleotide identifier to every cDNA molecule. TCRdb reanalysed the 5' RACE reads using MiXCR and keeps one entry per CDR3 protein. The sample holds about 770,000 distinct CDR3 sequences, approximately 44% seen once. Many counts were recorded for this clonotype. CDR3 length equals 13 residues. Germline loops: CDR1 SNHLY, CDR2 FYNNEI. The V segment lost 2 bases and the J segment 4 bases; nucleotides outside the gene matches: 1.

Sequenced sample: blood. The chain has TRBV2 and TRBJ2-5; 7 positions agree with TRBD1. This clonotype was sampled from a man aged 55 to 70 in good health. CDR3: CASSESGGETQYF. The CDR3 nucleotides read TGTGCCAGCAGTGAATCAGGGGGAGAGACCCAGTACTTC. The variable domain in full, completed from reference TRBV2 and TRBJ2-5, reads EPEVTQTPSHQVTQMGQEVILRCVPISNHLYFYWYRQILGQKVEFLVSFYNNEISEKSEIFDDQFSVERPDGSNFTLKIRSTKLEDSAMYFCASSESGGETQYFGPGTRLLVL.